This is a list of T cell receptor beta chains from one sample in a study of T cells after posttransplantation cyclophosphamide. Generated by immunoSEQ multiplex PCR, the TCRdb table keeps only in-frame clones and is missing some. Among about 20,000 clones listed, about nine tenths were seen once. The sample here was PBMCs, taken after allogeneic stem cell transplant with posttransplant cyclophosphamide. These receptors were obtained from a female patient aged 40 to 50 who received an allogeneic stem cell transplant from a related donor, was CMV-positive, and had no GVHD. Some T cells may arise from the graft donor. The CDR3 runs from the conserved cysteine through the conserved F or W. The D gene is left open where the match is weak. Clone size is stated in some rows and not others, as once, few, many or a class when expanded.

clone_size	d_call	v_call	j_call	cdr3_aa	cdr3_nt
NA	TRBD1	TRBV28	TRBJ2-7	CASSRAGQGANEQYF	TGTGCCAGCAGTCGCGCGGGACAGGGGGCTAACGAGCAGTACTTC
NA	NA	TRBV11-3	TRBJ2-1	CASSFGASNEQFF	TGTGCCAGCAGCTTTGGGGCTTCCAATGAGCAGTTCTTC
NA	NA	TRBV12-2	TRBJ1-2	CASRPPITGTDYGYTF	TGTGCAAGTCGCCCACCGATAACCGGGACAGACTATGGCTACACCTTC
NA	TRBD1	TRBV27	TRBJ2-7	CASSPYATGVISYEQYF	TGTGCCAGCAGTCCTTACGCTACAGGGGTTATCTCCTACGAGCAGTACTTC
NA	TRBD1	TRBV5-6	TRBJ1-2	CASSLDRGYGYTF	TGTGCCAGCAGCTTGGACAGGGGGTATGGCTACACCTTC
NA	NA	TRBV4-2	TRBJ1-5	CASSQDSTGIIYQPQHF	TGTGCCAGCAGCCAAGATTCAACAGGGATCATCTATCAGCCCCAGCATTTT
NA	TRBD2	TRBV9	TRBJ2-2	CASSVVVLAGGRNTGELFF	TGTGCCAGCAGCGTAGTGGTGCTAGCGGGAGGCCGGAACACCGGGGAGCTGTTTTTT
NA	TRBD1	TRBV28	TRBJ1-1	CASNYRGRAFF	TGTGCCAGCAATTACAGGGGGCGGGCTTTCTTT
once	NA	TRBV9	TRBJ1-2	CASSDRDPGGYLPLGHGYTF	TGTGCCAGCAGCGATCGGGACCCCGGGGGTTACCTCCCCCTTGGACATGGCTACACCTTC
NA	TRBD2	TRBV5-4	TRBJ2-5	CASSWTSGDQETQYF	TGTGCCAGCAGCTGGACTAGCGGGGACCAAGAGACCCAGTACTTC
NA	TRBD2	TRBV5-1	TRBJ2-5	CASSLGTSKETQYF	TGCGCCAGCAGCTTAGGGACTAGCAAAGAGACCCAGTACTTC
NA	NA	TRBV5-4	TRBJ1-4	CASSQLEGRTTNEKLFF	TGTGCCAGCAGCCAATTGGAGGGGCGCACAACTAATGAAAAACTGTTTTTT
NA	NA	TRBV29-1	TRBJ2-3	CSVDGGISTDTQYF	TGCAGCGTTGACGGTGGTATTAGCACAGATACGCAGTATTTT
NA	TRBD2	TRBV10-3	TRBJ2-7	CAISDPSGRTGAYEQYF	TGTGCCATCAGTGACCCTAGCGGGAGGACAGGGGCCTACGAGCAGTACTTC
NA	NA	TRBV28	TRBJ1-2	CASSLPSSYGYTF	TGTGCCAGCAGTTTACCCTCTAGCTATGGCTACACCTTC
NA	TRBD1	TRBV10-3	TRBJ1-4	CAIGDREGEKLFF	TGTGCCATCGGGGACAGGGAGGGCGAAAAACTGTTTTTT
NA	NA	TRBV7-3	TRBJ2-7	CASSLGNSYEQYF	TGTGCCAGCAGCTTAGGCAACTCCTACGAGCAGTACTTC
NA	NA	TRBV7-3	TRBJ2-3	CASSLTSESSDTQYF	TGTGCCAGCAGCTTAACTAGCGAGAGTTCAGATACGCAGTATTTT
NA	NA	TRBV7-3	TRBJ2-7	CASSYGDRPYEQYF	TGTGCCAGCAGCTATGGCGACAGGCCCTACGAGCAGTACTTC
NA	NA	TRBV7-9	TRBJ2-7	CASSLLLSLTYEQYF	TGTGCCAGCAGCTTATTACTCTCACTAACCTACGAGCAGTACTTC
once	TRBD1	TRBV5-1	TRBJ2-1	CASSGEQGATHNEQFF	TGCGCCAGCAGCGGGGAGCAGGGGGCTACTCACAATGAGCAGTTCTTC
NA	NA	TRBV30	TRBJ1-4	CAWSVQRTSGEKLFF	TGTGCCTGGAGTGTACAAAGGACATCAGGAGAAAAACTGTTTTTT
NA	TRBD2	TRBV7-8	TRBJ2-1	CASSKGLAGSNEQFF	TGTGCCAGCAGCAAGGGACTAGCGGGATCAAATGAGCAGTTCTTC